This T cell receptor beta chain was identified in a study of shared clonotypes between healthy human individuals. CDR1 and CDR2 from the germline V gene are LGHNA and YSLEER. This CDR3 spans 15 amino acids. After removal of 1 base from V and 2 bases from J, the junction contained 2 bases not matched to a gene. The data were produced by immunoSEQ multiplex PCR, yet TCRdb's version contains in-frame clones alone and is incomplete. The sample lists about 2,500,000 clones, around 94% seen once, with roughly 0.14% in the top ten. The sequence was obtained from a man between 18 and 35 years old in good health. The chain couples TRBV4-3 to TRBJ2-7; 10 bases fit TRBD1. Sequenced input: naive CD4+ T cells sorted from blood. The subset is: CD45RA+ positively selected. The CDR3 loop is CASSQAGTGAYEQYF. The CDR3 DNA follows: TGCGCCAGCAGCCAAGCCGGGACAGGGGCCTACGAGCAGTACTTC.